This T cell receptor (beta chain) stems from a study of blood T cell repertoires in COVID-19. The CDR3 extends over 16 amino acids. Losses at the gene ends were 4 bases for V and 5 bases for J; bases not matched to a gene: 11. The germline CDR1 and CDR2 sequences are SGHRS and YFSETQ. Sequencing used immunoSEQ multiplex PCR; TCRdb keeps in-frame clones, though not all of them. Of some 100,000 clones in the sample, approximately 91% are singletons; the top ten hold about 6%. This receptor was identified in a woman aged 60-75 years with acute or convalescent COVID-19. The material sequenced was peripheral blood. V gene TRBV5-1 combines with J gene TRBJ2-7, with 11 bases aligning to TRBD2. The CDR3 sequence is CASSNARLAGLDEQYF. DNA of the CDR3: TGCGCCAGCAGCAACGCCCGACTAGCGGGGTTGGACGAGCAGTACTTC.